The clone carrying this T cell receptor beta chain was observed at least ten times. The data were obtained in a study of T-cell reconstitution after alpha-beta-depleted transplantation in children. The TCRbeta library was prepared with unique molecular identifiers. One entry per CDR3 protein results from TCRdb running MiXCR on the PCR reads. The sample has about 230,000 distinct CDR3 sequences; around 12% are singletons. This material consisted of PBMCs from the stem cell graft donor, taken from the stem cell graft. The receptor comes from a human donor who donated a stem cell graft to a child with acute lymphoblastic leukemia.

CDR3 residues: CSAYRDSGANVLTF. The CDR3 DNA is TGCAGTGCCTACAGGGACTCTGGGGCCAACGTCCTGACTTTC. This chain uses TRBV20-1 with TRBJ2-6, with D perhaps matching TRBD1 (6 bases). Trimming pared 6 bases from V and 0 bases from J, leaving 9 bases between. Germline loops: CDR1 DFQATT, CDR2 SNEGSKA (reference sequence). There are 14 residues in the CDR3.